The 25 T cell receptor beta chains in this list originate from one sample, sequenced in a study of shared clonotypes between healthy human individuals. Method: immunoSEQ multiplex PCR; TCRdb's copy keeps in-frame clones and lacks some. The table has 650,000 to 750,000 clones, 72% seen once. Sequenced: memory CD4+ T cells sorted from blood. Subset of the sample: CD45RA-negative fraction. The receptor source for this set is a woman aged 25-40 years in good health.

V and J are TRBV7-2 and TRBJ1-5; D might be TRBD1 (6 bases). CDR1 is SGHTA, CDR2 FQGNSA, per germline. CDR3 length: 14 amino acids. V lost 3 bases to trimming and J lost 5 bases, with 11 bases between them. CDR3 nucleotides: TGTGCCAGCAGCTTGCAAGGGGGTGATCAGCCCCAGCATTTT. This sequence encodes CASSLQGGDQPQHF.

This clone has only a few counts. The identical CDR3 is also encoded by other nucleotide sequences in the sample. This chain uses TRBV7-2 with TRBJ2-1; D is uncertain. The germline CDR1 and CDR2 sequences are SGHTA and FQGNSA. The CDR3 runs 14 residues. The ends were cut back, 2 bases at V and 0 bases at J, with 5 bases in the middle. The CDR3 DNA follows: TGTGCCAGCAGCTTATCCAGCTCCTACAATGAGCAGTTCTTC. Its protein is CASSLSSSYNEQFF.

The V and J genes are TRBV5-8 and TRBJ2-5, with TRBD2 as a possible D gene (6 bases). CDR1 is SGHTS, CDR2 YDEGEE, per germline. The CDR3 runs 15 residues. V lost 4 bases and J lost 4, with 17 bases in between. CDR3 bases: TGTGCCAGCAGCCAAAGGGGTCTGGGGGGAGAGACCCAGTACTTC. Protein: CASSQRGLGGETQYF.

The chain is built from TRBV29-1 and TRBJ2-5; 14 bases are shared with TRBD2. With V trimmed by 4 bases and J by 5 bases, 6 bases remained unmatched. CDR1 SQVTM and CDR2 ANQGSEA come from the germline V gene. The CDR3 runs 15 residues. The CDR3 DNA is TGCAGCGTTGGACTGACTAGCGGGAGGGGGGAGACCCAGTACTTC. It codes for CSVGLTSGRGETQYF.

This clone was observed once. The chain recombines TRBV2 with TRBJ1-2, with a tentative D call TRBD1 (5 bases). V lost 8 bases to trimming and J lost 2 bases, with 18 bases between them. This CDR3 has 15 residues. Germline V lookup: CDR1 SNHLY, CDR2 FYNNEI. The CDR3: CASPEEQGLNYGYTF. The CDR3 DNA reads as TGTGCCAGCCCCGAGGAGCAGGGATTAAACTATGGCTACACCTTC.

CDR3 in DNA: TGTGCCAGCAGCCGCGGGACAGGAGTTTATAGCAATCAGCCCCAGCATTTT. As protein: CASSRGTGVYSNQPQHF. The chain employs TRBV28 and TRBJ1-5; TRBD1 aligns across 8 bases. Trimming removed 6 bases from V and 0 bases from J; junction bases left unmatched: 10. The CDR3 consists of 17 residues. The germline gives CDR1 MDHEN, CDR2 SYDVKM.

CDR3 loop: CASSISGRSYNEQFF. The CDR3 DNA follows: TGTGCCAGTAGTATCTCGGGACGCTCCTACAATGAGCAGTTCTTC. This chain uses TRBV19 with TRBJ2-1; D could derive from TRBD1 or TRBD2 (5 bases each). CDR3 length: 15 residues. The germline V gene encodes CDR1 LNHDA and CDR2 SQIVND (reference sequence). Trimming took 3 bases from V and 0 from J, leaving 9 bases between them.

The V and J genes are TRBV27 and TRBJ2-7; possibly TRBD2 for D (7 bases). Between the trimmed V and J ends, which lost 3 bases and 2 bases, there was a span of 14 bases. Per germline, CDR1 MNHEY and CDR2 SMNVEV (reference sequence). The CDR3 spans 15 residues. The CDR3 is CASSLGGARTYEQYF. The CDR3 nucleotides read TGTGCCAGCAGTTTGGGGGGGGCGCGAACCTACGAGCAGTACTTC.

CDR3 sequence: CASSLIYGQTGQPSSGANVLTF. CDR3 DNA: TGTGCCAGCAGTTTAATCTACGGCCAAACGGGACAGCCGAGCTCTGGGGCCAACGTCCTGACTTTC. The chain has TRBV28 and TRBJ2-6; 7 nucleotides align to TRBD1. The ends lost 2 bases at V and 0 bases at J; junction bases unmatched: 19. Per the germline V gene, CDR1 is MDHEN and CDR2 is SYDVKM. This CDR3 contains 22 residues. Filled out from reference TRBV28 and TRBJ2-6, the complete variable domain reads DVKVTQSSRYLVKRTGEKVFLECVQDMDHENMFWYRQDPGLGLRLIYFSYDVKMKEKGDIPEGYSVSREKKERFSLILESASTNQTSMYLCASSLIYGQTGQPSSGANVLTFGAGSRLTVL.

This chain links TRBV5-1 with TRBJ2-5; perhaps TRBD2 as D (5 bases). The germline V gene has CDR1 SGHRS and CDR2 YFSETQ. V was cut by 0 bases and J by 5 bases, with 11 bases left in between. This CDR3 is built from 14 residues. This chain's CDR3 is CASSLGTGVETQYF. CDR3 sequence (DNA): TGCGCCAGCAGCTTGGGGACTGGGGTGGAGACCCAGTACTTC.

The chain uses TRBV2 and TRBJ1-3, with D uncertain. V was clipped by 6 bases and J by 2 bases, with 14 bases between them. Germline loops: CDR1 SNHLY, CDR2 FYNNEI. CDR3 length: 15 residues. The CDR3 loop is CASSRDRGPGNTIYF. CDR3 bases: TGTGCCAGCAGCCGTGACCGAGGCCCTGGAAACACCATATATTTT.

This clone showed up just once. The CDR3 protein is CASSPGGRAGSSGANVLTF. CDR3 coding DNA: TGTGCCAGTAGTCCAGGGGGAAGGGCAGGGAGCTCTGGGGCCAACGTCCTGACTTTC. V and J are TRBV19 and TRBJ2-6; TRBD1 agrees at 7 bases. V lost 5 bases and J lost 0; bases outside the gene matches: 13. The CDR3 totals 19 residues. Looked up from germline, CDR1 is LNHDA and CDR2 is SQIVND (reference sequence).

The chain carries TRBV10-2 and TRBJ2-4, with D perhaps given as TRBD1 or TRBD2 (5 bases each). V was pared by 4 bases and J by 3 bases, with 7 bases between. The CDR3 has 13 amino acids. CDR1 and CDR2 (germline): WSHSY, SAAADI. In DNA form, the CDR3 reads TGCGCCAGCAGTGCTGGGGGCAAAAACATTCAGTACTTC. Translated, it gives CASSAGGKNIQYF.

The rearrangement joins TRBV30 to TRBJ1-1; D unresolved. The CDR3 covers 17 residues. CDR1 is GTSNPN and CDR2 is SVGIG in the germline V gene (reference sequence). The V end lost 2 bases, the J end lost 7 bases, and 26 bases lay between the germline ends. CDR3 protein: CAWSRLHPLPPAGEAFF. CDR3 sequence (DNA): TGTGCCTGGAGTCGCTTACACCCACTCCCCCCCGCGGGTGAAGCTTTCTTT.

The CDR3 sequence: CASSADRTNQPQHF. The CDR3 coding sequence is TGTGCCAGCAGCGCTGACAGGACCAATCAGCCCCAGCATTTT. The chain has TRBV2 and TRBJ1-5; a possible D gene is TRBD1 (6 bases). The CDR3 length is 14 residues. Between the trimmed V and J ends, which lost 6 bases and 3 bases, there was a span of 12 bases. Germline CDR1 and CDR2: SNHLY and FYNNEI.

Note on this clone: A much larger clone differs from this one at a single base, so this may be a read error. In the same sample, other DNA sequences code for this CDR3. J is TRBJ1-3 and V is TRBV5-1, with 7 bases aligning to TRBD1. J lost 3 bases, V lost 4 bases, and 4 bases had no gene match. The CDR3 runs 14 residues. The germline V gene has CDR1 SGHRS and CDR2 YFSETQ. The CDR3 region is CASSPGTVGNTIYF. Written as DNA, the CDR3 is TGCGCCAGCAGCCCCGGGACAGTTGGAAACACCATATATTTT.

This clone came up a few times. The chain combines TRBV6-5 with TRBJ1-4, with a weak D call TRBD1 (6 bases). The CDR3 contains 16 residues. Trimming left V 0 bases short and J 8 bases short, with 16 bases between. Per germline, CDR1 MNHEY and CDR2 SVGAGI. This CDR3 reads CASSYSAGRGGEKLFF. CDR3 in DNA: TGTGCCAGCAGTTACTCCGCGGGCAGGGGTGGGGAAAAACTGTTTTTT.

This chain links TRBV11-2 with TRBJ2-7; either TRBD1 or TRBD2 may fit D (5 bases each). This CDR3 comprises 14 residues. The V end lost 4 bases, the J end lost 6 bases, and 16 bases lay between the germline ends. Germline assignment: CDR1 SGHAT and CDR2 FQNNGV. The CDR3 DNA reads TGTGCCAGCAGCTCTACCCTGGAGAGGGGCGAGCAGTACTTC. This encodes CASSSTLERGEQYF.

The J gene is TRBJ2-3, the V gene TRBV29-1; the D is unclear. V shed 5 bases and J shed 4 bases, with 10 bases lying between them. CDR1 is SQVTM and CDR2 is ANQGSEA in the germline V gene. The CDR3 spans 12 residues. Here the CDR3 reads CSVRWVADTQYF. The CDR3 bases are TGCAGCGTTAGGTGGGTGGCAGATACGCAGTATTTT.

The chain uses TRBV19 and TRBJ2-1; perhaps TRBD2 as D (5 bases). The CDR3 sequence is 13 residues long. Germline values: CDR1 LNHDA, CDR2 SQIVND (reference sequence). Trimming left V 6 bases short and J 5 bases short, with 11 bases between. The CDR3 region is CASSLTNHNEQFF. The CDR3 nucleotides are TGTGCCAGTAGCCTGACTAATCACAATGAGCAGTTCTTC. Combining the CDR3 with reference TRBV19 and TRBJ2-1 gives the whole variable domain DGGITQSPKYLFRKEGQNVTLSCEQNLNHDAMYWYRQDPGQGLRLIYYSQIVNDFQKGDIAEGYSVSREKKESFPLTVTSAQKNPTAFYLCASSLTNHNEQFFGPGTRLTVL.

This rearrangement joins TRBV28 to TRBJ2-7; 14 bases are shared with TRBD2. The CDR3 totals 16 residues. J gave up 5 bases and V 5 bases, and 8 bases lay outside the gene matches. Germline V lookup: CDR1 MDHEN, CDR2 SYDVKM. The chain's CDR3 is CASSQGLAGALHEQYF. The CDR3 nucleotides are TGTGCCAGCAGTCAGGGACTAGCGGGAGCTCTCCACGAGCAGTACTTC.

V usage is TRBV19 and J usage is TRBJ2-5; no firm D call. CDR1 is LNHDA and CDR2 is SQIVND in the germline V gene (reference sequence). This CDR3 region has 11 residues. V gave up 1 base and J gave up 4 bases, with 1 base separating them. CDR3 amino acids: CASSIAETQYF. The CDR3 DNA sequence: TGTGCCAGTAGTATAGCAGAGACCCAGTACTTC. The entire variable domain, with the rest obtained from reference TRBV19 and TRBJ2-5, is as follows: DGGITQSPKYLFRKEGQNVTLSCEQNLNHDAMYWYRQDPGQGLRLIYYSQIVNDFQKGDIAEGYSVSREKKESFPLTVTSAQKNPTAFYLCASSIAETQYFGPGTRLLVL.

This chain uses TRBV5-1 with TRBJ1-4; possible D gene TRBD1, 5 bases. The ends were cut back, 5 bases at V and 13 bases at J, with 24 bases in the middle. The germline V gene encodes CDR1 SGHRS and CDR2 YFSETQ. The length of the CDR3 is 15 residues. CDR3 sequence: CASSPFDSQMKILFF. CDR3 coding DNA: TGCGCCAGCAGTCCCTTCGACAGCCAGATGAAAATACTGTTTTTT.

The chain uses TRBV7-9 and TRBJ2-3; the D gene is possibly TRBD2 (5 bases). Trimming took off 4 bases at V and 6 bases at J, with 17 bases between the two ends. The CDR3 runs 15 residues. CDR1 and CDR2 (germline): SEHNR, FQNEAQ (reference sequence). The CDR3 protein is CASSWLSGRGDTQYF. Written as DNA, the CDR3 is TGTGCCAGCAGCTGGCTTAGTGGGAGAGGTGATACGCAGTATTTT.

V gene TRBV5-6 combines with J gene TRBJ2-7; 8 nucleotides agree with TRBD2. CDR1 is SGHDT and CDR2 is YYEEEE in the germline V gene. Trimming cost V 2 bases and J 4 bases; bases outside gene matches: 20. The CDR3 is 19 residues long. As DNA, the CDR3 is TGTGCCAGCAGCTTTTTCATTCGGCGGGAGGTTGGGAGGCAATACGAGCAGTACTTC. This translates into CASSFFIRREVGRQYEQYF.